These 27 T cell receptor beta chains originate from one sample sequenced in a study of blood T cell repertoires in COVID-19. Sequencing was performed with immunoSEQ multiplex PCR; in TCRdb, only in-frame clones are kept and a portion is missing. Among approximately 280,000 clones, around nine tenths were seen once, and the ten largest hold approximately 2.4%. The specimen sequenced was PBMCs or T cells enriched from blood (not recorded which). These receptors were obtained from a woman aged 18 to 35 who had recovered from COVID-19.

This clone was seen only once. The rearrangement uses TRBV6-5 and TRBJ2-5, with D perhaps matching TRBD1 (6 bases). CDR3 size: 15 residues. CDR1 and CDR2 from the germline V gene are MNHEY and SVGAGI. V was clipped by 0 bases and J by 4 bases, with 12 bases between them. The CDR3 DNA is TGTGCCAGCAGTTACTCGATAAGGGGGTCAGAGACCCAGTACTTC. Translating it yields CASSYSIRGSETQYF.

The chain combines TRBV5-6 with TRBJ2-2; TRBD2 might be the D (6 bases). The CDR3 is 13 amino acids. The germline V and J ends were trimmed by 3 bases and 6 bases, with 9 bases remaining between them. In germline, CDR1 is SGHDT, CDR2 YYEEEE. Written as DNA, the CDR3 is TGTGCCAGCAGCTATCGACTAGCCGGGGAGCTGTTTTTT. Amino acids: CASSYRLAGELFF.

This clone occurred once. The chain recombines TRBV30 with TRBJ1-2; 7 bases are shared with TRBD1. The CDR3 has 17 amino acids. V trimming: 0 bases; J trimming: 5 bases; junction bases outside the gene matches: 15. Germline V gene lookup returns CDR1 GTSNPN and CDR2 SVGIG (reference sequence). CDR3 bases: TGTGCCTGGAGTGTACCGGCGTCGGGACAGAGAGAATATGGCTACACCTTC. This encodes CAWSVPASGQREYGYTF.

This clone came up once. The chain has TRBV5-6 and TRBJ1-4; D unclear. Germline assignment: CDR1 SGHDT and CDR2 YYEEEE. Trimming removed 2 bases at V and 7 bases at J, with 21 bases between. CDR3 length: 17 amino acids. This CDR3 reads CASSLRRWYPTGEKLFF. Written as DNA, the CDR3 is TGTGCCAGCAGCTTAAGGAGGTGGTATCCAACTGGTGAAAAACTGTTTTTT.

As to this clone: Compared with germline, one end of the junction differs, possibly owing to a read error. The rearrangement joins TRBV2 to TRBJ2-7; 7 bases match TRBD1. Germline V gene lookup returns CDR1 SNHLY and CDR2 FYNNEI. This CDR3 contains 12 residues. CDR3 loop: CASSGTGLQGDF. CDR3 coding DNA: TGTGCCAGCAGTGGGACAGGTCTCCAAGGGGACTTC.

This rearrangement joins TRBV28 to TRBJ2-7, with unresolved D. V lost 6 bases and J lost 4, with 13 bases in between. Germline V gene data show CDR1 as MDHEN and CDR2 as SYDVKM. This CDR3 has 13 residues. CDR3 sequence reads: CASSPFSQYEQYF. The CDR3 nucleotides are TGTGCCAGCAGCCCATTTTCGCAGTACGAGCAGTACTTC.

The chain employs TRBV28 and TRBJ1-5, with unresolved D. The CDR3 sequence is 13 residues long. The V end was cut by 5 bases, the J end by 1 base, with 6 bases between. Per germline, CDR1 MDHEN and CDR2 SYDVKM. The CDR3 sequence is CASSPQSNQPQHF. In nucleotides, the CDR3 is TGTGCCAGCAGTCCCCAAAGCAATCAGCCCCAGCATTTT.

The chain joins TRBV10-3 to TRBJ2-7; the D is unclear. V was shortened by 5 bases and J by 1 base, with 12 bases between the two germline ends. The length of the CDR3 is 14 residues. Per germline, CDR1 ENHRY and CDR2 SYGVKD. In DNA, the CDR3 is TGTGCCATCAGTCCAGCTGGCGGATCCTACGAGCAGTACTTC. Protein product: CAISPAGGSYEQYF.

The CDR3 bases are TGCAGCGCCCGATTCGGGACTTTCTCCTACGAGCAGTACTTC. Its protein is CSARFGTFSYEQYF. The chain combines TRBV29-1 with TRBJ2-7; TRBD2 is a possible D gene (6 bases). This CDR3 contains 14 residues. The V gene lost 7 bases and the J gene lost 0 bases, with 16 bases spanning the gap. Germline loops: CDR1 SQVTM, CDR2 ANQGSEA.

The CDR3 DNA reads TGTGCCAGCAGCAAAGACAGGGACCACGAGCAGTACTTC. Translation gives CASSKDRDHEQYF. J is TRBJ2-7 and V is TRBV11-2; 7 bases agree with TRBD1. The CDR3 is made up of 13 amino acids. The trim removed 5 bases at V and 5 bases at J, leaving 6 bases unmatched. Germline V gene data show CDR1 as SGHAT and CDR2 as FQNNGV. Combining the CDR3 with reference TRBV11-2 and TRBJ2-7 gives the whole variable domain EAGVAQSPRYKIIEKRQSVAFWCNPISGHATLYWYQQILGQGPKLLIQFQNNGVVDDSQLPKDRFSAERLKGVDSTLKIQPAKLEDSAVYLCASSKDRDHEQYFGPGTRLTVT.

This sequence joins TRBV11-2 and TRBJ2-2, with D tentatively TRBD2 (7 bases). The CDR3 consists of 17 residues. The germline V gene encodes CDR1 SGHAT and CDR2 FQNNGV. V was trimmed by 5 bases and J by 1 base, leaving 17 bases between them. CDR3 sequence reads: CASSPRGATRNTGELFF. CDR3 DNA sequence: TGTGCCAGCAGCCCCCGGGGGGCGACACGGAACACCGGGGAGCTGTTTTTT. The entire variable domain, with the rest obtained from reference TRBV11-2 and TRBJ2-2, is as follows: EAGVAQSPRYKIIEKRQSVAFWCNPISGHATLYWYQQILGQGPKLLIQFQNNGVVDDSQLPKDRFSAERLKGVDSTLKIQPAKLEDSAVYLCASSPRGATRNTGELFFGEGSRLTVL.

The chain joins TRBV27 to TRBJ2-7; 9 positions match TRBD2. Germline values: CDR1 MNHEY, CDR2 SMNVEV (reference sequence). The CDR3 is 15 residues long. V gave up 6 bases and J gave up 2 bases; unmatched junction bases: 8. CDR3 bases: TGTGCCAGCAGCCACGGGATAGCGGGAGCCTACGAGCAGTACTTC. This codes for CASSHGIAGAYEQYF.

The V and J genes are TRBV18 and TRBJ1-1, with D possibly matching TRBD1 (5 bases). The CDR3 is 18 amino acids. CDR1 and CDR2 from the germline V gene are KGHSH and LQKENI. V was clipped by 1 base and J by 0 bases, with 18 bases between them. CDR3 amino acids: CASSPRQPHGVMNTEAFF. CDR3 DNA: TGTGCCAGCTCACCACGACAGCCCCATGGGGTTATGAACACTGAAGCTTTCTTT.

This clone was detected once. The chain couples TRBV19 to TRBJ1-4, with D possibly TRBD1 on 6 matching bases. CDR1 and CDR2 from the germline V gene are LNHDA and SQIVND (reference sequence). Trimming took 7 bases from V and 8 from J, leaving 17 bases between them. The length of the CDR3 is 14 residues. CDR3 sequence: CASTLQQGYEKLFF. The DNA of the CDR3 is TGTGCCAGTACCCTCCAACAGGGCTACGAAAAACTGTTTTTT. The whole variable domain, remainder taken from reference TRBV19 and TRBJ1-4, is DGGITQSPKYLFRKEGQNVTLSCEQNLNHDAMYWYRQDPGQGLRLIYYSQIVNDFQKGDIAEGYSVSREKKESFPLTVTSAQKNPTAFYLCASTLQQGYEKLFFGSGTQLSVL.

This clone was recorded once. The CDR3 here is CASSPGTSGGAAKNIQYF. CDR3 coding DNA: TGTGCCAGTAGTCCAGGGACTAGCGGGGGGGCAGCCAAAAACATTCAGTACTTC. This chain joins TRBV19 and TRBJ2-4, with 16 bases fitting TRBD2. The V segment lost 5 bases and the J segment 0 bases; nucleotides outside the gene matches: 4. The CDR3 consists of 18 residues. CDR1 LNHDA and CDR2 SQIVND come from the germline V gene (reference sequence).

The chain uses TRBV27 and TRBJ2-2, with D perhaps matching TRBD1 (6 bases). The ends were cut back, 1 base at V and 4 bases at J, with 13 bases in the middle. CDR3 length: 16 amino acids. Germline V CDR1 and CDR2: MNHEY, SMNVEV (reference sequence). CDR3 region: CASSLFPGAGTGELFF. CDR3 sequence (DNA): TGTGCCAGCAGTTTATTCCCAGGGGCTGGCACCGGGGAGCTGTTTTTT.

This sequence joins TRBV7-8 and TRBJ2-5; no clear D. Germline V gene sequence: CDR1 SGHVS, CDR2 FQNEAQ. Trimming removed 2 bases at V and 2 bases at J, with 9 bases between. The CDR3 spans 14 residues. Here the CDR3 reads CASSLPPRQETQYF. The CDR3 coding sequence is TGTGCCAGCAGCTTACCCCCCAGGCAAGAGACCCAGTACTTC.

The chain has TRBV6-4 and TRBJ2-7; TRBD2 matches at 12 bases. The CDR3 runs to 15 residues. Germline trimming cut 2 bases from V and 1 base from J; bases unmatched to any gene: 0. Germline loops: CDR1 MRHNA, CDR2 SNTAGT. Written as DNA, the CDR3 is TGTGCCAGCAGTGACACTAGCGGGGGGTCCTACGAGCAGTACTTC. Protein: CASSDTSGGSYEQYF.

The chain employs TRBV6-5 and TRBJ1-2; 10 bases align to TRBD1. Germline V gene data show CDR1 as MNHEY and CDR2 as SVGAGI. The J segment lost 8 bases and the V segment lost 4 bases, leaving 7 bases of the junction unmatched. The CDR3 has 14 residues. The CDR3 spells CASSSGTGAWGYTF. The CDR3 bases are TGTGCCAGCAGTTCAGGGACAGGGGCATGGGGCTACACCTTC.

This chain's CDR3 is CASSQEPENYGYTF. For the CDR3, the DNA is TGCGCCAGCAGCCAAGAACCGGAGAACTATGGCTACACCTTC. This chain connects TRBV4-1 to TRBJ1-2; D unresolved. This CDR3 has 14 amino acids. The germline V gene has CDR1 MGHRA and CDR2 YSYEKL. Trimming left V 0 bases short and J 2 bases short, with 7 bases between.

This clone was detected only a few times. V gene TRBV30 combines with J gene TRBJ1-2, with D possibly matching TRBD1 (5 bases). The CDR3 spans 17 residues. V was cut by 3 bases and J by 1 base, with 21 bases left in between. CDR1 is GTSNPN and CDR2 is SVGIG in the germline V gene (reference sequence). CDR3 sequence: CAWRPGGAANLNYGYTF. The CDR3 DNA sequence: TGTGCCTGGAGGCCCGGTGGGGCTGCTAACCTTAACTATGGCTACACCTTC.

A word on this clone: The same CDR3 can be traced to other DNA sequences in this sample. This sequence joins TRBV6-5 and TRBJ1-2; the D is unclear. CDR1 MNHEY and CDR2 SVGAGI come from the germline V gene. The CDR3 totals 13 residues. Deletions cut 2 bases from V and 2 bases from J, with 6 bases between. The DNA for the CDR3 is TGTGCCAGCAGTTACAATCGGAACTATGGCTACACCTTC. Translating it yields CASSYNRNYGYTF.

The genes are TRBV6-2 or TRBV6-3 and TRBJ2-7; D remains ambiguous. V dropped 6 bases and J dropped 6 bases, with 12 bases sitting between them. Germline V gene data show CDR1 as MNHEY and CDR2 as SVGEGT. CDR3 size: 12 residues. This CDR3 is CASSSFFSEQYF. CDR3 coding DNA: TGTGCCAGCAGCTCCTTCTTCAGCGAGCAGTACTTC.

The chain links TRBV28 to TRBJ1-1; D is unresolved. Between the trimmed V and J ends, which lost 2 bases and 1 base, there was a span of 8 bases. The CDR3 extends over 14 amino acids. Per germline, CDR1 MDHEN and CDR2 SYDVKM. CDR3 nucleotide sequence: TGTGCCAGCAGTTTAGTAGGGAGGAACACTGAAGCTTTCTTT. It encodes CASSLVGRNTEAFF.

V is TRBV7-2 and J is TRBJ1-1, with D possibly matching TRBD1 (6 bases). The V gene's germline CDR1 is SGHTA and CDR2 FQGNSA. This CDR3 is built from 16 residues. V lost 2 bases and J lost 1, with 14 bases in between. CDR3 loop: CASSLYLSGQNTEAFF. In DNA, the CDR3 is TGTGCCAGCAGCTTATATCTCTCGGGACAGAACACTGAAGCTTTCTTT.

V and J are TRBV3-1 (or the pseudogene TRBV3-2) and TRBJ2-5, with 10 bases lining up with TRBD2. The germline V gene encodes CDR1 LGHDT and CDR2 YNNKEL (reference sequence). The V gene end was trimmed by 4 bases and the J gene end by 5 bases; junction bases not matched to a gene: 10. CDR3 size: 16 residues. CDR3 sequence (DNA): TGTGCCAGCAGCCCACCGAGGCTAGCGGGGGTTGAGACCCAGTACTTC. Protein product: CASSPPRLAGVETQYF.

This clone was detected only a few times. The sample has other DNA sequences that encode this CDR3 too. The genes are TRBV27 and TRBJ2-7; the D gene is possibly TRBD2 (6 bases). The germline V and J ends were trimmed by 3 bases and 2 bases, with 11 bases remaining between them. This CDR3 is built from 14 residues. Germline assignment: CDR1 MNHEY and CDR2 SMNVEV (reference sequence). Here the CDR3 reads CASSFSGATYEQYF. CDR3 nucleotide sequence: TGTGCCAGCAGTTTTTCGGGAGCGACCTACGAGCAGTACTTC.